This note documents a single T cell receptor (beta chain) sequence. Its antigen is not yet known. No base qualities exist here, and no much larger clone lies one base off it. This sample was taken from a study of CD4+ T cells in melanoma (dated 2022 in TCRdb). As for the study more broadly: Neoantigen-specific CD4+ T cells in human melanoma were what the study investigated. Study-wide findings and limitations: Neoantigen-specific CD4+ T cells were reported to be correlated with the function of CD8+ T cells, macrophages and B cells. According to the report, neoantigen-specific CD4+ T cells in melanoma displayed diverse differentiation states.

From V the trimming removes 4 bases and from J it removes 5 bases, while the gene matches leave 5 bases of the junction unaccounted for. Sequences SGHTA (CDR1) and FQGTGA (CDR2) are obtained from the germline V gene. The CDR3 starts with the cysteine, ends with the phenylalanine, and has 14 residues. Only CDR3 DNA remains: 42 bases, in frame from the first base. Libraries were made using the immunoSEQ multiplex PCR assay. TCRdb re-hosts the immuneACCESS table, in-frame sequences only. Its copies lack some clones; in the studies checked, an unresolved V gene accounts for under half of them, and the cause for the rest is not known. The sample contains around 100,000 clones, about nine tenths of them found a single time. The ten most abundant clones make up 2.5% to 3.5% of the sample. Donors were patients with melanoma.

The source is a human donor with melanoma. Sequencing was carried out using peripheral blood. The V gene is TRBV7-3 and the J gene is TRBJ2-5; 9 of the junction bases match TRBD1. Here the CDR3 is given as CASSSTGGWETQYF. The nucleotide sequence reads TGTGCCAGCAGCTCGACAGGGGGTTGGGAGACCCAGTACTTC.